Sequencing of this T cell receptor beta chain was carried out in a study of T cell responses to AZD1222 COVID-19 vaccine. CDR3 size: 15 residues. Germline lookup yields CDR1 LGHDT and CDR2 YNNKEL (reference sequence). V was cut by 3 bases and J by 4 bases, with 16 bases left in between. Study outcomes and limitations: None of the repertoires were sampled until the peak T cell response had passed. There were mostly white British donors and more females than males, and clonal diversity was possibly underestimated. There were vaccine-associated CD4 TCRs across spike, dominant at 160-218 and 743-854.

Second-dose intervals near 4 or 12 weeks were combined. This clone came up once. Its target is not known. Generated by immunoSEQ multiplex PCR, the TCRdb table keeps only in-frame clones and is missing some. The sample includes around 200,000 clones, approximately 94% seen only once; the top ten take 1.6%. The receptor was isolated from an adult who received the AZD1222 COVID-19 vaccine. The input for sequencing was peripheral blood, taken 28 days after the second AZD1222 dose. This chain connects TRBV3-1 (or the pseudogene TRBV3-2) to TRBJ2-7; D is ambiguous. The CDR3 loop reads CASSQVPDGRYEQYF. CDR3 nucleotides: TGTGCCAGCAGCCAGGTCCCAGACGGAAGATACGAGCAGTACTTC.